One sample yielded the 18 T cell receptor beta chains listed below, sequenced in a study of cytomegalovirus exposure and HLA in healthy donors. A multiplex PCR was run with 60 Vbeta primers and 13 Jbeta primers. The method was immunoSEQ multiplex PCR; TCRdb's version includes in-frame clones alone and lacks a portion of them. The table lists 55,000 to 70,000 clones, 65% to 75% of them singletons. Material: PBMCs. These receptor sequences come from a woman aged 60 to 75 in good health and CMV-seropositive.

This chain connects TRBV9 to TRBJ1-2, with 10 bases aligning to TRBD1. With 0 bases clipped from V and 4 bases from J, the junction kept 3 bases outside the gene matches. This CDR3 has 15 residues. The V gene's germline CDR1 is SGDLS and CDR2 YYNGEE. The chain's CDR3 is CASSVDRDRGYGYTF. The CDR3 DNA sequence: TGTGCCAGCAGCGTAGACCGGGACAGGGGCTATGGCTACACCTTC.

The rearrangement links TRBV6-6 to TRBJ1-2; TRBD1 might be the D (5 bases). V was pared by 6 bases and J by 5 bases, with 16 bases between. The CDR3 is 14 amino acids. The germline CDR1 and CDR2 sequences are MNHNY and SVGAGI (reference sequence). This CDR3 is CASRGRERGYGYTF. CDR3 bases: TGTGCCAGCAGGGGTCGAGAAAGGGGTTATGGCTACACCTTC.

The rearrangement links TRBV12-5 to TRBJ2-7; the match to TRBD2 covers 10 bases. This CDR3 is built from 15 residues. V shed 6 bases and J 0 bases; nucleotides not matched to a gene: 5. Germline V CDR1 and CDR2: LGHNT, FRNRAP. The CDR3 nucleotides are TGTGCTAGTGGGAAGCGGGAGGGAAGCTCCTACGAGCAGTACTTC. Translating gives CASGKREGSSYEQYF.

The rearrangement uses TRBV5-1 and TRBJ1-1; D call uncertain. Germline values: CDR1 SGHRS, CDR2 YFSETQ. V was shortened by 0 bases and J by 1 base, with 10 bases between the two germline ends. This CDR3 is 15 amino acids long. In DNA form, the CDR3 reads TGCGCCAGCAGCTTGGAGCGGGTAACGAACACTGAAGCTTTCTTT. Its translation is CASSLERVTNTEAFF. Full variable domain (missing parts from reference TRBV5-1 and TRBJ1-1): KAGVTQTPRYLIKTRGQQVTLSCSPISGHRSVSWYQQTPGQGLQFLFEYFSETQRNKGNFPGRFSGRQFSNSRSEMNVSTLELGDSALYLCASSLERVTNTEAFFGQGTRLTVV.

This clone has just a few counts. V usage is TRBV20-1 and J usage is TRBJ1-4; D ambiguous. The length of the CDR3 is 11 residues. Germline V gives CDR1 DFQATT, CDR2 SNEGSKA (reference sequence). The ends were cut back, 1 base at V and 10 bases at J, with 7 bases in the middle. The CDR3 region has the DNA TGCAGTGCTAGAGGCTCGGGAAAACTGTTTTTT. Its translation: CSARGSGKLFF.

This clone came up many times. Since no conserved phenylalanine or tryptophan closes the CDR3, a read error is the likely cause. The chain couples TRBV15 to TRBJ1-1; D is possibly TRBD1 (5 bases). The ends were cut back, 9 bases at V and 2 bases at J, with 13 bases in the middle. The CDR3 spans 13 residues. Germline lookup yields CDR1 LNHNV and CDR2 YYDKDF (reference sequence). The CDR3 DNA reads as TGTGCCACACAGGCAGGGTCAAACACTGAAGCTTTCGTT. Translated, it gives CATQAGSNTEAFV.

The chain links TRBV2 to TRBJ1-5; 8 bases line up with TRBD1. After removal of 6 bases from V and 0 bases from J, the junction contained 16 bases not matched to a gene. The CDR3 covers 19 residues. From germline, CDR1 is SNHLY and CDR2 FYNNEI. CDR3 nucleotides: TGTGCCAGCAGCTCTGTCAGGACAGGGACTCTCAATAGCAATCAGCCCCAGCATTTT. This sequence encodes CASSSVRTGTLNSNQPQHF.

The chain links TRBV7-9 to TRBJ2-1; 9 bases are a match to TRBD1. With V trimmed by 3 bases and J by 7 bases, 7 bases remained unmatched. Germline CDR1 SEHNR, CDR2 FQNEAQ (reference sequence). CDR3 length equals 15 residues. This chain's CDR3 is CASSFRDRVGNEQFF. The CDR3 coding sequence is TGTGCCAGCAGCTTTCGGGACAGGGTTGGGAATGAGCAGTTCTTC.

This chain links TRBV19 with TRBJ1-1; D is perhaps TRBD1 (5 bases). V was clipped by 6 bases and J by 4 bases, with 18 bases between them. In germline, CDR1 is LNHDA, CDR2 SQIVND (reference sequence). The CDR3 has 15 residues. The DNA of the CDR3 is TGTGCCAGTAGCCCCAATTGGGGGGGTGGCACTGAAGCTTTCTTT. Its protein is CASSPNWGGGTEAFF.

The genes are TRBV6-5 and TRBJ1-1, with no clear D. The V and J ends lost 6 bases and 0 bases respectively, with 11 bases between them. The CDR3 consists of 14 residues. The germline V gene encodes CDR1 MNHEY and CDR2 SVGAGI. The CDR3 coding sequence is TGTGCCAGCAGCTGGGGAGCTCTGAACACTGAAGCTTTCTTT. This codes for CASSWGALNTEAFF.

The chain employs TRBV5-6 and TRBJ2-7; no definite D call. Deletions cut 1 base from V and 4 bases from J, with 6 bases between. Germline CDR1 reads SGHDT; CDR2 reads YYEEEE. This CDR3 is built from 12 residues. CDR3 DNA sequence: TGTGCCAGCAGCTTGTGGCGGTACGAGCAGTACTTC. Its protein is CASSLWRYEQYF.

This chain uses TRBV30 with TRBJ1-4; TRBD1 might be the D (6 bases). The CDR3 covers 14 residues. CDR1 is GTSNPN, CDR2 SVGIG, per germline (reference sequence). Trimming removed 0 bases at V and 8 bases at J, with 13 bases between. CDR3 DNA: TGTGCCTGGAGTGTTATGGGGGCGCAGGAAAAACTGTTTTTT. Its translation: CAWSVMGAQEKLFF.

This chain links TRBV7-2 with TRBJ2-4; 14 nucleotides line up with TRBD2. After removal of 5 bases from V and 3 bases from J, the junction contained 12 bases not matched to a gene. This CDR3 region has 19 residues. Per germline, CDR1 SGHTA and CDR2 FQGNSA. For the CDR3, the DNA is TGTGCCAGCAGCGCCCGGACTAGCGGGAGGAATTTCGGCAAAAACATTCAGTACTTC. This sequence encodes CASSARTSGRNFGKNIQYF. Combining the CDR3 with reference TRBV7-2 and TRBJ2-4 gives the whole variable domain GAGVSQSPSNKVTEKGKDVELRCDPISGHTALYWYRQSLGQGLEFLIYFQGNSAPDKSGLPSDRFSAERTGGSVSTLTIQRTQQEDSAVYLCASSARTSGRNFGKNIQYFGAGTRLSVL.

The chain employs TRBV27 and TRBJ2-6; D might be TRBD1 (5 bases). The CDR3 covers 17 residues. Germline V lookup: CDR1 MNHEY, CDR2 SMNVEV (reference sequence). V lost 5 bases and J lost 2, with 16 bases in between. CDR3 DNA: TGTGCCAGCAGTAAGATAGAAAGGGGAACTGGGGCCAACGTCCTGACTTTC. Its protein product is CASSKIERGTGANVLTF. Full variable domain (outside the CDR3, taken from reference TRBV27 and TRBJ2-6): EAQVTQNPRYLITVTGKKLTVTCSQNMNHEYMSWYRQDPGLGLRQIYYSMNVEVTDKGDVPEGYKVSRKEKRNFPLILESPSPNQTSLYFCASSKIERGTGANVLTFGAGSRLTVL.

The CDR3 is CASSSELAGSYEQYF. The CDR3 DNA sequence: TGTGCCAGCAGCTCTGAACTAGCGGGGTCCTACGAGCAGTACTTC. The V call is TRBV14, the J call TRBJ2-7; 10 nucleotides line up with TRBD2. V trimming: 5 bases; J trimming: 1 base; junction bases outside the gene matches: 5. Germline loops: CDR1 SGHDN, CDR2 FVKESK. The length of the CDR3 is 15 residues.

V gene TRBV28 combines with J gene TRBJ1-5, with D uncertain. CDR3 length: 15 amino acids. CDR1 is MDHEN and CDR2 is SYDVKM in the germline V gene. V lost 6 bases and J 0 bases, leaving 12 bases between the germline ends. CDR3: CASSLVRYSNQPQHF. The CDR3 region has the DNA TGTGCCAGCAGCCTAGTGAGGTATAGCAATCAGCCCCAGCATTTT.

The J gene is TRBJ2-3, the V gene TRBV5-1; tentative D call: TRBD2 (6 bases). The CDR3 is 16 residues long. Germline V gene sequence: CDR1 SGHRS, CDR2 YFSETQ. V was trimmed by 1 base and J by 0 bases, leaving 12 bases between them. The CDR3 nucleotides read TGCGCCAGCAGCTTGAGTATGGGGGGAAGCACAGATACGCAGTATTTT. This sequence encodes CASSLSMGGSTDTQYF.

The chain combines TRBV5-1 with TRBJ2-1; 9 bases map to TRBD2. The CDR3 contains 15 residues. Germline lookup yields CDR1 SGHRS and CDR2 YFSETQ. The V gene end was trimmed by 4 bases and the J gene end by 6 bases; junction bases not matched to a gene: 8. CDR3 sequence reads: CASSTASGVLNEQFF. CDR3 nucleotides: TGCGCCAGCAGCACCGCTAGCGGGGTTCTCAATGAGCAGTTCTTC.